This TCR beta chain emerged from a study of blood T cell repertoires in COVID-19. In the study overall: T cells, B-cell-depleted T cells, or PBMCs supplied cDNA or gDNA.

Recruited during active infection, patients (from Seattle) were subsequently followed longitudinally. As originally analysed: Amplification of reference gene primers was used by the study to estimate nucleated cell counts. Sequencing was performed with immunoSEQ multiplex PCR; in TCRdb, only in-frame clones are kept and a portion is missing. V and J calls plus clone size are reproduced from that table; the DNA served to infer D and trimming. The sample consists of 300,000 to 400,000 clones, 88% of them appearing once. The CDR3 extends over 15 amino acids. With V trimmed by 4 bases and J by 6 bases, 6 bases remained unmatched. CDR1 MNHEY and CDR2 SMNVEV come from the germline V gene (reference sequence). This clone was seen a single time.

The chain combines TRBV27 with TRBJ1-6, with TRBD1 matching over 7 bases. The sequence came from a woman in her 70s with COVID-19, enrolled during active disease. The sequenced sample consisted of peripheral blood. As DNA, the CDR3 is TGTGCCAGCAGTTCCAGACAGGGTTTTAATTCACCCCTCCACTTT. Protein sequence: CASSSRQGFNSPLHF.